The 24 T cell receptor beta chains listed next were all sequenced from one sample in a study of T cell responses to AZD1222 COVID-19 vaccine. The protocol was immunoSEQ multiplex PCR, while the TCRdb copy is restricted to in-frame clones and leaves out a portion. Of around 99,000 clones detected, around 93% appear once; the ten largest clones hold more than 8%. Sequenced material: peripheral blood, taken 28 days after the second AZD1222 dose. These receptors came from an adult who received the AZD1222 COVID-19 vaccine.

This chain uses TRBV30 with TRBJ1-2, with a possible D match to TRBD1 (5 bases). The germline V and J ends were trimmed by 0 bases and 8 bases, with 13 bases remaining between them. Germline loops: CDR1 GTSNPN, CDR2 SVGIG (reference sequence). The CDR3 consists of 13 residues. The CDR3 here is CAWSVRGVGGYTF. In nucleotides, the CDR3 is TGTGCCTGGAGTGTACGAGGGGTTGGAGGCTACACCTTC.

The rearrangement links TRBV5-1 to TRBJ2-3, with TRBD1 identical over 9 bases. J lost 3 bases, V lost 4 bases, and 6 bases had no gene match. The V gene's germline CDR1 is SGHRS and CDR2 YFSETQ. This CDR3 has 15 amino acids. The chain's CDR3 is CASSGRGQGTDTQYF. The CDR3 nucleotides read TGCGCCAGCAGCGGGAGGGGACAGGGAACAGATACGCAGTATTTT.

The genes are TRBV29-1 and TRBJ2-7; 13 nucleotides agree with TRBD2. With V trimmed by 6 bases and J by 5 bases, 7 bases remained unmatched. Germline V gene lookup returns CDR1 SQVTM and CDR2 ANQGSEA. The CDR3 is made up of 14 amino acids. The CDR3 protein is CSVLRGTSGNEQYF. DNA of the CDR3: TGCAGCGTCCTGAGGGGGACTAGCGGGAACGAGCAGTACTTC.

This sequence joins TRBV10-3 and TRBJ1-4; no definite D call. The CDR3 sequence is 13 residues long. The germline CDR1 and CDR2 sequences are ENHRY and SYGVKD. The V end lost 0 bases, the J end lost 7 bases, and 6 bases lay between the germline ends. CDR3 coding DNA: TGTGCCATCAGTGAGTCACCGGGTGAAAAACTGTTTTTT. Translation gives CAISESPGEKLFF.

This chain uses TRBV7-8 with TRBJ2-6; D gene unclear. The CDR3 has 16 residues. Trimming left V 2 bases short and J 0 bases short, with 8 bases between. The germline V gene has CDR1 SGHVS and CDR2 FQNEAQ. The CDR3, as DNA: TGTGCCAGCAGCTTATACCCGCACTCTGGGGCCAACGTCCTGACTTTC. Protein: CASSLYPHSGANVLTF.

This clone was seen once. The V call is TRBV11-3, the J call TRBJ1-1; tentative D call: TRBD1 (6 bases). The CDR3 is 15 residues long. Germline CDR1 reads SGHNT; CDR2 reads YENEEA. Trimming removed 0 bases at V and 7 bases at J, with 15 bases between. The CDR3 is CASSLDQGSRVEAFF. DNA of the CDR3: TGTGCCAGCAGCTTAGACCAGGGGAGTAGAGTTGAAGCTTTCTTT.

The chain recombines TRBV5-1 with TRBJ1-6; 9 positions agree with TRBD1. This CDR3 spans 15 amino acids. Germline V lookup: CDR1 SGHRS, CDR2 YFSETQ. The J segment lost 6 bases and the V segment lost 4 bases, leaving 5 bases of the junction unmatched. Here the CDR3 reads CASSGGTGTNSPLHF. The DNA of the CDR3 is TGCGCCAGCAGCGGGGGGACAGGGACTAATTCACCCCTCCACTTT.

The V gene is TRBV5-6, the J gene TRBJ1-4; tentative D call: TRBD1 (6 bases). Germline CDR1 reads SGHDT; CDR2 reads YYEEEE. This CDR3 is built from 17 residues. Trimming removed 4 bases at V and 5 bases at J, with 21 bases between. CDR3 in amino acids: CASSRYYRTEVNEKLFF. The CDR3 DNA follows: TGTGCCAGCAGCCGTTATTACCGGACAGAAGTAAATGAAAAACTGTTTTTT. Full variable domain (rest looked up from reference TRBV5-6 and TRBJ1-4): DAGVTQSPTHLIKTRGQQVTLRCSPKSGHDTVSWYQQALGQGPQFIFQYYEEEERQRGNFPDRFSGHQFPNYSSELNVNALLLGDSALYLCASSRYYRTEVNEKLFFGSGTQLSVL.

The genes are TRBV5-1 and TRBJ2-2, with D possibly matching TRBD2 (5 bases). The germline V gene encodes CDR1 SGHRS and CDR2 YFSETQ. The CDR3 is 15 residues long. Trimming removed 4 bases at V and 7 bases at J, with 17 bases between. CDR3 sequence reads: CASSPLWEFVGELFF. The CDR3 DNA reads as TGCGCCAGCAGCCCGTTGTGGGAGTTTGTCGGGGAGCTGTTTTTT.

The rearrangement links TRBV28 to TRBJ1-3; D might be TRBD1 (6 bases). V was clipped by 8 bases and J by 0 bases, with 17 bases between them. Looked up from germline, CDR1 is MDHEN and CDR2 is SYDVKM. The CDR3 consists of 16 residues. This chain's CDR3 is CASVRGHRVSGNTIYF. The CDR3 bases are TGTGCCAGCGTCAGGGGACACCGTGTCTCTGGAAACACCATATATTTT. Using reference TRBV28 and TRBJ1-3 for the parts outside the CDR3, the full variable domain is DVKVTQSSRYLVKRTGEKVFLECVQDMDHENMFWYRQDPGLGLRLIYFSYDVKMKEKGDIPEGYSVSREKKERFSLILESASTNQTSMYLCASVRGHRVSGNTIYFGEGSWLTVV.

The V and J genes are TRBV3-1 (or the pseudogene TRBV3-2) and TRBJ1-5, with D uncertain. Deletions cut 4 bases from V and 3 bases from J, with 13 bases between. This CDR3 comprises 15 residues. Germline CDR1 and CDR2: LGHDT and YNNKEL (reference sequence). CDR3 loop: CASSPTTLNNQPQHF. The DNA of the CDR3 is TGTGCCAGCAGCCCCACGACATTAAACAATCAGCCCCAGCATTTT.

The chain has TRBV18 and TRBJ1-5; D gene unclear. The germline gives CDR1 KGHSH, CDR2 LQKENI. CDR3 length: 13 amino acids. The ends were cut back, 4 bases at V and 4 bases at J, with 8 bases in the middle. The chain's CDR3 is CASSHKENQPQHF. The CDR3 region has the DNA TGTGCCAGCTCACATAAAGAGAATCAGCCCCAGCATTTT.

The chain joins TRBV3-1 (or the pseudogene TRBV3-2) to TRBJ1-2; D gene ambiguous. Trimming left V 3 bases short and J 5 bases short, with 10 bases between. The CDR3 runs to 13 residues. Germline assignment: CDR1 LGHDT and CDR2 YNNKEL (reference sequence). The CDR3 nucleotides read TGTGCCAGCAGCCAGGCCCCAAGATATGGCTACACCTTC. Its translation: CASSQAPRYGYTF.

CDR3 loop: CASSQDGNEQFF. CDR3 DNA sequence: TGCGCCAGCAGCCAAGATGGGAATGAGCAGTTCTTC. The chain links TRBV4-1 to TRBJ2-1; D remains ambiguous. The germline CDR1 and CDR2 sequences are MGHRA and YSYEKL. V was clipped by 0 bases and J by 7 bases, with 4 bases between them. The CDR3 is made up of 12 amino acids.

This clone appeared a single time. This sequence joins TRBV2 and TRBJ1-2, with D perhaps matching TRBD1 (6 bases). V was clipped by 2 bases and J by 8 bases, with 15 bases between them. The CDR3 sequence is 14 residues long. CDR1 is SNHLY, CDR2 FYNNEI, per germline. The CDR3 nucleotides read TGTGCCAGCAGTGAACAACAGGGAATTAAGGGCTACACCTTC. This gives the protein CASSEQQGIKGYTF.

This chain links TRBV14 with TRBJ1-6; D unclear. Germline CDR1 and CDR2: SGHDN and FVKESK. Trimming stripped 1 base from V and 10 bases from J, with 14 bases between. The CDR3 runs 15 residues. The DNA for the CDR3 is TGTGCCAGCAGCCAAGCCGGCGGGGTCGGCTCACCCCTCCACTTT. Translation gives CASSQAGGVGSPLHF.

The V and J genes are TRBV10-3 and TRBJ1-1, with D maybe TRBD1 (6 bases). Germline V gives CDR1 ENHRY, CDR2 SYGVKD. The CDR3 contains 17 residues. Trimming took off 2 bases at V and 1 base at J, with 17 bases between the two ends. The CDR3 region has the DNA TGTGCCATCAGTGAGCCCGAAGGGGGAGGATCGAACACTGAAGCTTTCTTT. Translating gives CAISEPEGGGSNTEAFF.

The chain links TRBV5-1 to TRBJ2-1, with D possibly being TRBD2 (5 bases). The CDR3 consists of 13 residues. The germline V gene encodes CDR1 SGHRS and CDR2 YFSETQ. V shed 2 bases and J shed 9 bases, with 12 bases lying between them. This chain's CDR3 is CASSFPQGSEQFF. CDR3 DNA sequence: TGCGCCAGCAGCTTCCCTCAAGGGAGTGAGCAGTTCTTC.

The chain uses TRBV19 and TRBJ1-1, with unresolved D. Trimming left V 10 bases short and J 1 base short, with 22 bases between. CDR1 and CDR2 (germline): LNHDA, SQIVND (reference sequence). The CDR3 length is 16 residues. The CDR3 DNA sequence: TGTGCCACCTCCCCTGGAAGCGGGCGAGCGAACACTGAAGCTTTCTTT. Its translation is CATSPGSGRANTEAFF.

The rearrangement joins TRBV6-5 to TRBJ1-3; D is unclear. Trimming removed 6 bases from V and 0 bases from J, with 12 bases in between. The CDR3 loop spans 15 amino acids. CDR1 and CDR2 (germline): MNHEY, SVGAGI. In DNA form, the CDR3 reads TGTGCCAGCAGCACCGGGGTAGCCTCTGGAAACACCATATATTTT. Its translation is CASSTGVASGNTIYF.

The chain is built from TRBV18 and TRBJ2-5; D remains unclear. The CDR3 sequence is 11 residues long. Germline-derived CDR1 and CDR2 are KGHSH and LQKENI. V was shortened by 1 base and J by 3 bases, with 0 bases between the two germline ends. The CDR3 spells CASSPQETQYF. DNA of the CDR3: TGTGCCAGCTCACCACAAGAGACCCAGTACTTC.

This rearrangement joins TRBV6-5 to TRBJ1-3; no clear D. Germline V gene data show CDR1 as MNHEY and CDR2 as SVGAGI. The CDR3 length is 11 residues. V was clipped by 4 bases and J by 7 bases, with 5 bases between them. CDR3 residues: CASSLGNTIYF. The CDR3 bases are TGTGCCAGCAGTTTAGGTAACACCATATATTTT.

This chain links TRBV6-2 or TRBV6-3 with TRBJ2-7; D not resolved. V lost 4 bases and J 2 bases, leaving 9 bases between the germline ends. The CDR3 consists of 13 residues. Germline V gene lookup returns CDR1 MNHEY and CDR2 SVGEGT. The CDR3 sequence: CASSWPGPYEQYF. The CDR3 DNA follows: TGTGCCAGCAGTTGGCCGGGTCCCTACGAGCAGTACTTC.

The V and J genes are TRBV10-3 and TRBJ1-3; D remains unclear. Germline V gives CDR1 ENHRY, CDR2 SYGVKD. Trimming took 10 bases from V and 2 from J, leaving 6 bases between them. The CDR3 has 11 residues. CDR3: CATRPGNTIYF. The DNA for the CDR3 is TGTGCCACCAGACCTGGAAACACCATATATTTT.